The 32 T cell receptor beta chains in this list originate from one sample, sequenced in a study of spatial heterogeneity in lung cancer. TCRdb used MiXCR to reprocess the 5' RACE reads, holding one entry per CDR3 protein. Found here are about 61,000 distinct CDR3 sequences, under 7.5% of them singletons; the top ten hold roughly 15%. As to time point: sample taken at primary tumor resection. Material: PBMCs, obtained at surgery. The receptors were sampled from a female donor with early-stage non-small cell lung cancer.

The chain recombines TRBV5-1 with TRBJ2-7, with D possibly being TRBD2 (5 bases). The CDR3 spans 15 residues. In germline, CDR1 is SGHRS, CDR2 YFSETQ. V was cut by 2 bases and J by 6 bases, with 18 bases left in between. CDR3 region: CASSFALGVASEQYF. In DNA, the CDR3 is TGCGCCAGCAGCTTTGCCCTCGGGGTGGCGAGCGAGCAGTACTTC. Full variable domain (outside the CDR3, taken from reference TRBV5-1 and TRBJ2-7): KAGVTQTPRYLIKTRGQQVTLSCSPISGHRSVSWYQQTPGQGLQFLFEYFSETQRNKGNFPGRFSGRQFSNSRSEMNVSTLELGDSALYLCASSFALGVASEQYFGPGTRLTVT.

This clonotype occurred many times. The genes are TRBV28 and TRBJ2-7; TRBD1 matches 9 bases. This CDR3 has 16 amino acids. The trim removed 6 bases at V and 7 bases at J, leaving 16 bases unmatched. CDR1 and CDR2 (germline): MDHEN, SYDVKM. CDR3 DNA: TGTGCCAGCAGAACGGGACAGGGCCTCAAGTCTAGAGAGCAGTACTTC. As protein: CASRTGQGLKSREQYF.

This clonotype was counted a few times. CDR3 sequence: CASGLTGGGEKLFF. The CDR3 DNA reads as TGTGCCAGCGGGCTGACAGGGGGCGGTGAAAAACTGTTTTTT. The chain is built from TRBV3-1 and TRBJ1-4; 10 nucleotides line up with TRBD1. V was clipped by 8 bases and J by 7 bases; unmatched bases: 7. The germline CDR1 and CDR2 sequences are LGHDT and YNNKEL (reference sequence). The CDR3 is 14 residues long.

This clonotype was counted between two and nine times. The chain carries TRBV20-1 and TRBJ2-7; maybe TRBD2 (6 bases). Trimming removed 2 bases from V and 7 bases from J, with 15 bases in between. CDR1 and CDR2 (germline): DFQATT, SNEGSKA (reference sequence). There are 13 residues in the CDR3. The CDR3 DNA sequence: TGCAGTGCTAGACAGGAGGGATGGAGGGAGCAGTACGTC. Its protein is CSARQEGWREQYV.

The chain couples TRBV2 to TRBJ2-5; D gene ambiguous. V was pared by 4 bases and J by 5 bases, with 11 bases between. This CDR3 comprises 13 residues. Per the germline V gene, CDR1 is SNHLY and CDR2 is FYNNEI. CDR3 bases: TGTGCCAGCAGTGTTTCCTATTCGGAGACCCAGTACTTC. Protein product: CASSVSYSETQYF.

This clonotype was counted at least ten times. The rearrangement uses TRBV20-1 and TRBJ2-7, with D uncertain. V gave up 3 bases and J gave up 4 bases, with 7 bases separating them. The CDR3 length is 11 residues. CDR1 is DFQATT and CDR2 is SNEGSKA in the germline V gene (reference sequence). The CDR3 nucleotides read TGCAGTGCTAGGGCCCTATACGAGCAGTACGTC. Amino acids: CSARALYEQYV.

The chain joins TRBV5-1 to TRBJ1-3, with no clear D. The CDR3 has 15 residues. Trimming left V 1 base short and J 2 bases short, with 10 bases between. The V gene's germline CDR1 is SGHRS and CDR2 YFSETQ. This chain's CDR3 is CASSLKEGAGNTIYF. The CDR3 nucleotides read TGCGCCAGCAGCTTGAAGGAGGGAGCTGGAAACACCATATATTTT.

This clonotype showed up many times. The rearrangement links TRBV19 to TRBJ1-1; D uncertain. This CDR3 has 15 amino acids. Germline CDR1 LNHDA, CDR2 SQIVND (reference sequence). Trimming shortened V by 7 bases and J by 4 bases, and 19 bases separated the two germline ends. The CDR3 loop is CASTHRREGGTEAFF. The CDR3 DNA reads as TGTGCCAGTACCCATCGGAGGGAAGGTGGCACTGAAGCTTTCTTT.

This clonotype appeared many times. J is TRBJ1-2 and V is TRBV7-8, with D unclear. The V gene lost 2 bases and the J gene lost 8 bases, with 12 bases spanning the gap. The CDR3 consists of 13 residues. Germline CDR1 SGHVS, CDR2 FQNEAQ. CDR3 amino acids: CASSLIQEKGYTF. In DNA, the CDR3 is TGTGCCAGCAGCTTAATTCAGGAGAAAGGCTACACCTTC.

The table lists this clonotype with many counts. This chain connects TRBV27 to TRBJ2-3; 8 bases are shared with TRBD1. The CDR3 runs 13 residues. Germline values: CDR1 MNHEY, CDR2 SMNVEV (reference sequence). The ends lost 7 bases at V and 3 bases at J; junction bases unmatched: 3. DNA of the CDR3: TGTGCCAGCAAGGACAGGGTGACAGATACGCAGTATTTT. Translating gives CASKDRVTDTQYF.

On this clonotype: A much larger clone differs from this one at a single base, so this may be a read error. The genes are TRBV27 and TRBJ1-5; the D gene is possibly TRBD1 (6 bases). The germline V gene encodes CDR1 MNHEY and CDR2 SMNVEV (reference sequence). The CDR3 is 15 residues long. Written as DNA, the CDR3 is TGTGCCAGCTCGGACAGCCCGGGGGGCAATCAGCCCCATCATTTT. The encoded protein is CASSDSPGGNQPHHF.

The V and J genes are TRBV14 and TRBJ1-1, with a tentative D call TRBD1 (6 bases). Germline CDR1 is SGHDN and CDR2 is FVKESK. V was cut by 7 bases and J by 3 bases, with 12 bases left in between. This CDR3 has 13 amino acids. CDR3 nucleotides: TGTGCCAGCAACCCTGACAGGTACACTGAAGCTTTCTTT. Amino acid sequence: CASNPDRYTEAFF.

This clonotype has a count of ten or more. The chain joins TRBV5-1 to TRBJ2-3, with TRBD2 matching over 8 bases. This CDR3 is 14 amino acids long. The germline V gene encodes CDR1 SGHRS and CDR2 YFSETQ. With V trimmed by 7 bases and J by 4 bases, 8 bases remained unmatched. CDR3 sequence (DNA): TGCGCCAGCCGCGTTAGCGGGACGCCAGATACGCAGTATTTT. Translating gives CASRVSGTPDTQYF.

This clonotype was seen at least ten times. This chain joins TRBV11-1 and TRBJ1-1, with D uncertain. The germline CDR1 and CDR2 sequences are SGHAT and FQDESV (reference sequence). This CDR3 comprises 14 residues. V was pared by 1 base and J by 1 base, with 7 bases between. The CDR3 nucleotides read TGTGCCAGCAGCTTAGGACAAAAGAACACTGAAGCTTTCTTT. Its protein is CASSLGQKNTEAFF.

This clonotype was detected many times. The chain has TRBV5-1 and TRBJ2-3; D ambiguous. V shed 0 bases and J shed 1 base, with 9 bases lying between them. This CDR3 spans 15 amino acids. Germline values: CDR1 SGHRS, CDR2 YFSETQ. The CDR3 loop is CASSLEPVGTDTQYF. Here the CDR3 DNA reads TGCGCCAGCAGCTTGGAGCCCGTCGGCACAGATACGCAGTATTTT.

Of note for this clonotype: A much larger clonotype is one base distant, so this may be a read error. The V gene is TRBV6-5, the J gene TRBJ1-2; D is unresolved. The CDR3 is 17 amino acids. Trimming took off 7 bases at V and 5 bases at J, with 26 bases between the two ends. Looked up from germline, CDR1 is MNHEY and CDR2 is SVGAGI. CDR3: CASTVDGSASVSYGYTF. In DNA, the CDR3 is TGTGCCAGCACCGTAGACGGGTCGGCCTCCGTTTCTTATGGCTACACCTTC.

At least ten counts were recorded for this clonotype. CDR3 sequence reads: CASSPTLQGVHEQYF. The CDR3 DNA follows: TGTGCCAGCAGTCCGACCCTTCAGGGTGTCCACGAGCAGTACTTC. This chain uses TRBV27 with TRBJ2-7; TRBD1 might be the D (5 bases). Germline values: CDR1 MNHEY, CDR2 SMNVEV (reference sequence). The CDR3 sequence is 15 residues long. With 5 bases removed from V and 5 bases from J, the gap between germline ends came to 19 bases.

Only a few counts were recorded for this clonotype. This chain connects TRBV28 to TRBJ2-1; D is ambiguous. CDR1 and CDR2 (germline): MDHEN, SYDVKM. The CDR3 runs 13 residues. Trimming removed 6 bases at V and 0 bases at J, with 6 bases between. The CDR3 region is CASRDVSYNEQFF. CDR3 bases: TGTGCCAGCAGGGACGTCTCCTACAATGAGCAGTTCTTC.

The genes are TRBV20-1 and TRBJ1-5; no reliable D call. Germline V gene sequence: CDR1 DFQATT, CDR2 SNEGSKA (reference sequence). The CDR3 is made up of 14 amino acids. V was trimmed by 5 bases and J by 4 bases, leaving 15 bases between them. The CDR3 nucleotides read TGCAGTGCTCCTCACCGCACCTTAAATCAGCCCCAGCATTTT. Its protein is CSAPHRTLNQPQHF.

This clonotype came up a few times. The chain uses TRBV29-1 and TRBJ2-1; 8 bases line up with TRBD2. The CDR3 totals 15 residues. Unmatched junction bases numbered 16, after V lost 7 bases and J lost 8 bases. Germline V lookup: CDR1 SQVTM, CDR2 ANQGSEA. Here the CDR3 reads CSGEEGLAGRDEQFF. CDR3 nucleotide sequence: TGCAGCGGCGAAGAAGGGTTAGCGGGGCGGGATGAGCAGTTCTTC.

By frequency in the sample, this clonotype is medium-sized. The chain joins TRBV4-2 to TRBJ2-7; 9 bases match TRBD1. The CDR3 contains 14 residues. V was pared by 1 base and J by 2 bases, with 0 bases of the junction left unmatched. Germline-derived CDR1 and CDR2 are LGHNA and YNFKEQ. CDR3 sequence: CASSQGDRAYEQYF. CDR3 bases: TGTGCCAGCAGCCAAGGGGACAGGGCCTACGAGCAGTACTTC.

The chain recombines TRBV3-1 with TRBJ1-4, with 7 bases that match TRBD1. Germline V gene data show CDR1 as LGHDT and CDR2 as YNNKEL (reference sequence). The V and J ends lost 0 bases and 14 bases, in that order; junction bases with no gene match: 12. The CDR3 is 15 residues long. The chain's CDR3 is CASSQESRGVVELFF. DNA for the CDR3: TGTGCCAGCAGCCAAGAGTCCAGGGGGGTAGTCGAGCTGTTTTTT. Full variable domain (rest looked up from reference TRBV3-1 and TRBJ1-4): DTAVSQTPKYLVTQMGNDKSIKCEQNLGHDTMYWYKQDSKKFLKIMFSYNNKELIINETVPNRFSPKSPDKAHLNLHINSLELGDSAVYFCASSQESRGVVELFFGSGTQLSVL.

This clonotype was seen more than once but under ten times. This chain joins TRBV12-3 or TRBV12-4 and TRBJ2-7; 7 bases align to TRBD1. This CDR3 has 14 amino acids. J lost 5 bases, V lost 6 bases, and 10 bases had no gene match. The CDR3 sequence: CASSRWTGQHEQYF. The CDR3 DNA reads TGTGCCAGCAGCCGGTGGACAGGTCAGCACGAGCAGTACTTC.

This clonotype was observed at least ten times. The chain links TRBV14 to TRBJ1-2; possible D gene TRBD1, 5 bases. Trimming stripped 1 base from V and 8 bases from J, with 11 bases between. Germline loops: CDR1 SGHDN, CDR2 FVKESK. The CDR3 runs to 13 residues. The DNA of the CDR3 is TGTGCCAGCAGCCAAGTGTCCGGGGGAGGCTACACCTTC. Protein sequence: CASSQVSGGGYTF.

This clonotype was detected a few times. The chain couples TRBV15 to TRBJ2-5; the D is unclear. This CDR3 has 13 amino acids. V dropped 3 bases and J dropped 2 bases, with 7 bases sitting between them. Germline V gene sequence: CDR1 LNHNV, CDR2 YYDKDF (reference sequence). The CDR3 reads CATSRELQETQYF. The CDR3 region has the DNA TGTGCCACCAGCAGGGAGCTTCAAGAGACCCAGTACTTC.

This chain joins TRBV24-1 and TRBJ1-2; maybe TRBD1 (6 bases). CDR3 length: 13 residues. Germline lookup yields CDR1 KGHDR and CDR2 SFDVKD. Trimming cost V 4 bases and J 5 bases, with 10 bases left between them. In nucleotides, the CDR3 is TGTGCCACCAGTGAGAACAGGGATTATGGCTACACCTTC. Translated, it gives CATSENRDYGYTF.

This clonotype was observed many times. V and J are TRBV20-1 and TRBJ1-5; 8 bases map to TRBD1. The CDR3 is 15 residues long. Per the germline V gene, CDR1 is DFQATT and CDR2 is SNEGSKA (reference sequence). After removal of 3 bases from V and 0 bases from J, the junction contained 4 bases not matched to a gene. CDR3 DNA sequence: TGCAGTGCTAGGGACAGGGTGGATAGCAATCAGCCCCAGCATTTT. It is translated as CSARDRVDSNQPQHF.

CDR3 DNA sequence: TGTGCCAGCAGTTTAGCGCGACAAGTGCATTCCTATGGCTACACCTTC. Amino acid sequence: CASSLARQVHSYGYTF. This chain links TRBV12-3 or TRBV12-4 with TRBJ1-2; no firm D call. The V and J ends lost 0 bases and 4 bases respectively, with 15 bases between them. CDR3 length: 16 amino acids.

This clonotype was picked up a small number of times. The chain links TRBV5-1 to TRBJ2-3, with D unresolved. CDR1 and CDR2 (germline): SGHRS, YFSETQ. CDR3 length: 13 amino acids. With 3 bases removed from V and 3 bases from J, the gap between germline ends came to 8 bases. The CDR3 DNA follows: TGCGCCAGCAGCTACTACGGGACAGATACGCAGTATTTT. It translates to CASSYYGTDTQYF.

This rearrangement joins TRBV12-3 or TRBV12-4 to TRBJ2-7; 11 bases map to TRBD2. V shed 3 bases and J 10 bases; nucleotides not matched to a gene: 8. This CDR3 spans 14 amino acids. The CDR3 nucleotides are TGTGCCAGCAGTTTGTCGCCGGGACTAGCGGCACAGTACTTC. It is translated as CASSLSPGLAAQYF.

This clonotype was recorded at least ten times. CDR3 nucleotide sequence: TGCGCCAGCAGCCATAGACAGCCCCCGGGCACTGAAGCTTTCTTT. Amino acids: CASSHRQPPGTEAFF. This chain connects TRBV5-1 to TRBJ1-1; possibly TRBD1 for D (5 bases). The CDR3 sequence is 15 residues long. The germline V and J ends were trimmed by 4 bases and 4 bases, with 17 bases remaining between them. CDR1 and CDR2 (germline): SGHRS, YFSETQ.

This clonotype has a handful of counts. V usage is TRBV28 and J usage is TRBJ1-2; 12 positions match TRBD1. V lost 10 bases, J lost 7 bases, and 10 bases stayed unmatched. The germline V gene encodes CDR1 MDHEN and CDR2 SYDVKM. The length of the CDR3 is 14 residues. DNA for the CDR3: TGTGCCATCGTAGCCGGGACAGGGGGCAGTGGCTACACCTTC. The encoded protein is CAIVAGTGGSGYTF.